A single sample is the source of the 5 T cell receptor beta chains below, sequenced in a study of cytomegalovirus exposure and HLA in healthy donors. Assay: immunoSEQ multiplex PCR; the TCRdb copy retains only in-frame clones and omits some. The data contain 150,000 to 200,000 clones, 80% to 90% of them singletons. Material: PBMCs. These receptors were obtained from a woman aged 30 to 39 in good health and CMV-seronegative.

The genes are TRBV27 and TRBJ2-7; D is unresolved. The length of the CDR3 is 15 residues. V gave up 8 bases and J gave up 0 bases, with 17 bases separating them. Germline loops: CDR1 MNHEY, CDR2 SMNVEV (reference sequence). The CDR3 region has the DNA TGTGCCAGCCGTAAAGGCGCAGGCAGCTCCTACGAGCAGTACTTC. Encoded protein: CASRKGAGSSYEQYF.

The chain carries TRBV15 and TRBJ1-2; D call uncertain. The CDR3 sequence is 14 residues long. V dropped 1 base and J dropped 4 bases, with 10 bases sitting between them. The germline V gene has CDR1 LNHNV and CDR2 YYDKDF (reference sequence). The CDR3 here is CATSRGSALYGYTF. CDR3 DNA: TGTGCCACCAGCAGAGGTTCAGCGCTCTATGGCTACACCTTC.

The V gene is TRBV29-1, the J gene TRBJ1-1; D gene ambiguous. Germline CDR1 and CDR2: SQVTM and ANQGSEA. Trimming left V 4 bases short and J 7 bases short, with 16 bases between. CDR3 size: 13 residues. CDR3 coding DNA: TGCAGCGTTGGAGCGGGCGGCTTTGATGAAGCTTTCTTT. Translating it yields CSVGAGGFDEAFF.

The V and J genes are TRBV7-9 and TRBJ2-3; TRBD2 is a possible D gene (6 bases). This CDR3 has 14 amino acids. V was pared by 3 bases and J by 1 base, with 8 bases between. Germline CDR1 is SEHNR and CDR2 is FQNEAQ (reference sequence). CDR3 sequence (DNA): TGTGCCAGCAGCTTGGAGGGAGGCACAGATACGCAGTATTTT. It codes for CASSLEGGTDTQYF.

Details on this clone: One end of the junction does not line up with germline, which may come from a read error. The CDR3 DNA reads TGTGCCAGCAGTATCGACAGGGCCTACAATTCACCCCTCCACTTT. This gives the protein CASSIDRAYNSPLHF. J is TRBJ1-6 and V is TRBV6-5, with 7 bases fitting TRBD1. The V gene's germline CDR1 is MNHEY and CDR2 SVGAGI. The CDR3 is made up of 15 amino acids.